Many counts were recorded for the clone carrying this TCR beta chain. From the reads, TCRdb called clonotypes with MiXCR, one entry per CDR3 protein. This table has around 54,000 distinct CDR3 sequences, about 7.9% appearing once. The data are from a study of patients with pleural tuberculosis. The germline V and J ends were trimmed by 0 bases and 0 bases, with 5 bases remaining between them. The CDR3 is 14 amino acids. Germline lookup yields CDR1 SGHAT and CDR2 FQDESV (reference sequence). This sequence joins TRBV11-1 and TRBJ2-5; no reliable D call. This receptor was obtained from a human donor with pleural tuberculosis. The CDR3 bases are TGTGCCAGCAGCTTAGCCGAGTACCAAGAGACCCAGTACTTC. It codes for CASSLAEYQETQYF.